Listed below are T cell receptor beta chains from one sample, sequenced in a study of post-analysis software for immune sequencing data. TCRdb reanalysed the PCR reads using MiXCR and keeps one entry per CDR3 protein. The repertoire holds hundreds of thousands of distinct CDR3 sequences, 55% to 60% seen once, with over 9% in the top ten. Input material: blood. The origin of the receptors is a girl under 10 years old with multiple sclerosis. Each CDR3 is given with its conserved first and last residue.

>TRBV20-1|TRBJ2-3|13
CSALTGGTDTQYF
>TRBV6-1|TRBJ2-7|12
CASGRTGYEQYF
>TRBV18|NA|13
CASSQGGRNEQYF
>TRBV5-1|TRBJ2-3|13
CASSRLTQDTQYF
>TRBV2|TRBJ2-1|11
CASRSNYEQFF
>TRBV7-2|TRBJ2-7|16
CASSLEAPGLAYEQYF
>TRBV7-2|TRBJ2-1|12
CASSSPPHEQFF
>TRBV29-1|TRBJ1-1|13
CSVEGQINTEAFF
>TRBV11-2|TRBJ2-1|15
CASSSEISSYNEQFF
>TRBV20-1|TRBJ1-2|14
CSARDLGGQAGYTF
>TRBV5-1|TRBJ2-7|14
CASSSGGRITEQYF
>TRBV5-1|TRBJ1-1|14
CASSLDRIYTEAFF
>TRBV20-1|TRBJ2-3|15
CSARVETSVTDTQYF
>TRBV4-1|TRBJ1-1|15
CASSQGDRSNTEAFF
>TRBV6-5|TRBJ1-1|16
CASSYYMQGASTEAFF
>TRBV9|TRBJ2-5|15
CASSVSGGLQETQYF
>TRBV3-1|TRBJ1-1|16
CASSHGQGGSETEAFF
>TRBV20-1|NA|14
CSAQGQTAPYEQYF
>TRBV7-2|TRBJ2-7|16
CASSLGPLDSGSEQYF
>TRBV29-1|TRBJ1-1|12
CSVLGEFYEAFF
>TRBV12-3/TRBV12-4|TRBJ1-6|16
CASSLVPSGNNSPLHF
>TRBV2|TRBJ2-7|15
CASDIEENGTYEQYF
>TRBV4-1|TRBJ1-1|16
CASSQKGAGFNTEAFF